The rows below give T cell receptor beta chains drawn from one sample of a study of T cell responses to AZD1222 COVID-19 vaccine. The data were produced by immunoSEQ multiplex PCR, yet TCRdb's version contains in-frame clones alone and is incomplete. The data hold approximately 200,000 clones, with more than 75% observed a single time. The sequences come from peripheral blood, collected on day 0 of MenACWY control vaccination. Receptor source: an adult in good health. Both conserved end residues are part of each CDR3. The D gene is left open where the match is weak. The size field is filled for only some rows; it gives once, few, many or a size class.

TRBV7-2	-	TRBJ1-5	-	TGTGCCAGCAGCCAAGGGGCCATTCGCAATCAGCCCCAGCATTTT	CASSQGAIRNQPQHF
TRBV6-5	TRBD1	TRBJ1-5	-	TGTGCCAGCAGTTCGGGACAGCCTAATCAGCCCCAGCATTTT	CASSSGQPNQPQHF
TRBV5-4	TRBD2	TRBJ2-3	-	TGTGCCAGCACCCCCAGCGGGAGGGCCATGGGAGATACGCAGTATTTT	CASTPSGRAMGDTQYF
TRBV19	-	TRBJ1-1	-	TGTGCCAGTAGTCAGTACACTGAAGCTTTCTTT	CASSQYTEAFF
TRBV3-1/TRBV3-2	-	TRBJ2-7	-	TGTGCCAGCAGCCACACAGGAGTTGACGAGCAGTACTTC	CASSHTGVDEQYF
TRBV19	TRBD2	TRBJ2-3	few	TGTGCCAGTAGAATAGCGGGAGATACGCAGTATTTT	CASRIAGDTQYF
TRBV7-9	TRBD1	TRBJ1-1	-	TGTGCCAGCAGCTTAGCCCGGACAGGGGGCGATGAAGCTTTCTTT	CASSLARTGGDEAFF
TRBV18	TRBD1	TRBJ1-2	-	TGTGCCAGCTCACCACCAGGGACAGATGGCTACACCTTC	CASSPPGTDGYTF
TRBV2	-	TRBJ1-6	-	TGTGCCAGCACTGAAGGGGTGAATTCACCCCTCCACTTT	CASTEGVNSPLHF
TRBV5-1	TRBD1	TRBJ1-2	-	TGCGCCAGCAGCATAGGACAGGGTGGAGATGGCTACACCTTC	CASSIGQGGDGYTF
TRBV6-6	-	TRBJ2-3	-	TGTGCCAGCAGTTACCCCAGGACTCAGGGCGATACGCAGTATTTT	CASSYPRTQGDTQYF
TRBV3-1/TRBV3-2	TRBD1	TRBJ1-2	-	TGTGCCAGCAGCCAGGTTGGACAGGGGGCGGATGGCTACACCTTC	CASSQVGQGADGYTF
TRBV12-3/TRBV12-4	-	TRBJ2-5	-	TGTGCCAGCAGGCGACAGACCCAAGAGACCCAGTACTTC	CASRRQTQETQYF
TRBV7-8	-	TRBJ1-1	-	TGTGCCAGCAGCTTGAATCCGGGACCTGGCACTGAAGCTTTCTTT	CASSLNPGPGTEAFF
TRBV27	-	TRBJ1-6	-	TGTGCCAGCAGTCCCCGACGGGAGAATTCACCCCTCCACTTT	CASSPRRENSPLHF
TRBV3-1/TRBV3-2	-	TRBJ1-5	-	TGTGCCAGCAGCCAAGGGGGTAGCAATCAGCCCCAGCATTTT	CASSQGGSNQPQHF
TRBV6-5	-	TRBJ1-1	-	TGTGCCAGCAGAACCGGGATGAACACTGAAGCTTTCTTT	CASRTGMNTEAFF
TRBV5-1	-	TRBJ2-7	-	TGCGCCAGCAGCTCCGGGCAGGGAGGCCCCACCTACGAGCAGTACTTC	CASSSGQGGPTYEQYF
TRBV25-1	TRBD2	TRBJ2-3	-	TGTGCCAGTTCACCTATTGGCGGGAGGCATAGCACAGATACGCAGTATTTT	CASSPIGGRHSTDTQYF
TRBV28	-	TRBJ1-3	-	TGTGCCAGCAGTCAGCTAAACACCATATATTTT	CASSQLNTIYF
TRBV5-6	TRBD1	TRBJ1-5	-	TGTGCCAGCAGCTACCAGGGGGGCCAGCCCCAGCATTTT	CASSYQGGQPQHF
TRBV7-9	-	TRBJ1-2	-	TGTGCCAGCAGCTTACCTTCGCAGAAGGGGGAGTCCTATGGCTACACCTTC	CASSLPSQKGESYGYTF
TRBV7-8	-	TRBJ1-6	-	TGTGCCAGCAGCCCCTACAGGGAGAGTAATTCACCCCTCCACTTT	CASSPYRESNSPLHF
TRBV9	TRBD1	TRBJ2-7	-	TGTGCCAGCAGCGTCGGAACAGGGGGCATGTTCGAGCAGTACTTC	CASSVGTGGMFEQYF
TRBV2	-	TRBJ2-5	-	TGTGCCAGCAGTGAAGACAGGGCAGGATGGGCCCAGTACTTC	CASSEDRAGWAQYF
TRBV27	-	TRBJ2-1	-	TGTGCCAGCAGTTTCGAGAGCTCCTACAATGAGCAGTTCTTC	CASSFESSYNEQFF
TRBV18	-	TRBJ1-1	-	TGTGCCAGCTCACCACAAACAGGAGAGAACACTGAAGCTTTCTTT	CASSPQTGENTEAFF
TRBV2	TRBD1	TRBJ1-1	-	TGTGCCAGCATCAAGGGACAGGGGAACACTGAAGCTTTCTTT	CASIKGQGNTEAFF
TRBV19	TRBD2	TRBJ2-5	-	TGTGCCAGTAGTGGGACTAGCCGAGGGAAGACCCAGTACTTC	CASSGTSRGKTQYF
TRBV7-9	-	TRBJ1-6	-	TGTGCCAGCAGCTCAACTTCGGGGGGAGGTAATTCACCCCTCCACTTT	CASSSTSGGGNSPLHF
TRBV28	-	TRBJ1-5	-	TGTGCCAGCAGTTTCTCGGGGATGGGGCATCAGCCCCAGCATTTT	CASSFSGMGHQPQHF
TRBV27	-	TRBJ2-7	-	TGTGCCAGCAGTTTGGGACTCCTCTACGAGCAGTACTTC	CASSLGLLYEQYF
TRBV5-1	TRBD1	TRBJ2-7	-	TGCGCCAGCAGCCCCCCTGGGGCAGGGGGCTACGAGCAGTACTTC	CASSPPGAGGYEQYF
TRBV2	TRBD1	TRBJ1-5	-	TGTGCCAGCAGACCCCGGGACAGGAGAGATCAGCCCCAGCATTTT	CASRPRDRRDQPQHF
TRBV19	-	TRBJ2-2	few	TGTGCCAGTAGCCACCGGTCCCCCGGGGAGCTGTTTTTT	CASSHRSPGELFF
TRBV5-8	-	TRBJ1-2	-	TGTGCCAGCAGCTTTACAGGGAACCTGCTCCGCTACACCTTC	CASSFTGNLLRYTF
TRBV4-2	TRBD1	TRBJ1-2	-	TGTGCCAGCAGCGGACAGGGTTACGATGGCTACACCTTC	CASSGQGYDGYTF
TRBV6-2/TRBV6-3	TRBD1	TRBJ2-1	-	TGTGCCAGCAGTTACCCCTCAACAGGGGCGATAAACAATGAGCAGTTCTTC	CASSYPSTGAINNEQFF
TRBV4-1	-	TRBJ1-1	-	TGCGCCAGCAGCCAAGACGAGGGTCGGTATCTTGAAGCTTTCTTT	CASSQDEGRYLEAFF
TRBV2	TRBD1	TRBJ2-7	-	TGTGCCACCAATACTCTGGGGACAGGGGACTACGAGCAGTACTTC	CATNTLGTGDYEQYF
TRBV18	TRBD1	TRBJ1-2	-	TGTGCCAGCTCACCACCGGGACAGGGGGGCTATGGCTACACCTTC	CASSPPGQGGYGYTF
TRBV6-5	-	TRBJ2-5	-	TGTGCCAGCAGCCGTATTCAAATCCAAGAGACCCAGTACTTC	CASSRIQIQETQYF
TRBV6-1	-	TRBJ1-6	-	TGTGCCAGCAGTGAAAGGCAGTATAATTCACCCCTCCACTTT	CASSERQYNSPLHF
TRBV24-1	-	TRBJ2-7	-	TGTGCCACCAGTGGACCCGGGACAAATACCTACGAGCAGTACTTC	CATSGPGTNTYEQYF
TRBV28	TRBD1	TRBJ1-5	few	TGTGCCAGCAGGCCCCAGAGGGGGAGCAGGGGGCGCCCCCAGCATTTT	CASRPQRGSRGRPQHF
TRBV28	-	TRBJ2-7	-	TGTGCCAGCAGCCCCGACGGAATTGCCTACGAGCAGTACTTC	CASSPDGIAYEQYF
TRBV5-5	TRBD1	TRBJ2-2	-	TGTGCCAGCAGCTTGGCTGTAGTAGGACAGGGCATGACCGGGGAGCTGTTTTTT	CASSLAVVGQGMTGELFF
TRBV7-8	TRBD2	TRBJ2-7	-	TGTGCCAGCAGCTCCAGGACTAGCGGGTTTTCATCCTACGAGCAGTACTTC	CASSSRTSGFSSYEQYF
TRBV3-1/TRBV3-2	TRBD2	TRBJ2-1	-	TGTGCCAGCAGCCCCGAACCGGGGGGAAGCTCCTACAATGAGCAGTTCTTC	CASSPEPGGSSYNEQFF
TRBV14	-	TRBJ2-5	-	TGTGCCAGCAGCCAAGCCGCCCGCCCTTTTTTTCTGGAGACCCAGTACTTC	CASSQAARPFFLETQYF
TRBV27	-	TRBJ1-1	-	TGTGCCAGCGGTGACTGGGGCGGTGGGCACACTGAAGCTTTCTTT	CASGDWGGGHTEAFF
TRBV24-1	TRBD2	TRBJ2-1	-	TGTGCCACCAGTGACCAAACTAGCGGGATCATCAATGAGCAGTTCTTC	CATSDQTSGIINEQFF
TRBV19	-	TRBJ1-5	-	TGTGCCAGTAGTAGTGGAGTGTGGAGCAATCAGCCCCAGCATTTT	CASSSGVWSNQPQHF
TRBV19	TRBD1	TRBJ1-1	once	TGTGCCAGTACCTACAGGGGCTCGGGCACTGAAGCTTTCTTT	CASTYRGSGTEAFF
TRBV6-1	-	TRBJ1-2	once	TGTGCCAGCAGTGAAGGCGCATACTATGGCTACACCTTC	CASSEGAYYGYTF
TRBV7-3	TRBD1	TRBJ1-1	-	TGTGCCAGCAGAAGAGACAGGGGGGAAGAGGCTTTCTTT	CASRRDRGEEAFF
TRBV9	TRBD2	TRBJ2-3	-	TGTGCCAGCAGCACGCGACTAGCGGGGCACACAGATACGCAGTATTTT	CASSTRLAGHTDTQYF
TRBV6-2/TRBV6-3	-	TRBJ2-7	-	TGTGCCAGCAGTGTTCCGTTTACCAGGGACGAGCAGTACTTC	CASSVPFTRDEQYF
TRBV5-1	-	TRBJ2-7	-	TGCGCCAGCAGCTCTGGGCCGACCTACGAGCAGTACTTC	CASSSGPTYEQYF